Described below is a single TCR beta chain sequence and its context. Its antigen is unknown. Nothing much larger sits one base from this clone, and base qualities are not available. The immunoSEQ Assay, a bias-controlled multiplex PCR, was used to amplify TCRbeta CDR3 regions from genomic DNA. On the study's bioinformatics: The number of nucleated cells in each sample was estimated by amplification of reference gene primers within the assay. To quantify the absolute abundance of each unique TCRbeta CDR3 rearrangement, sequence reads were collapsed and filtered. For each sample, productive Simpson clonality was calculated by taking the square root of Simpson's diversity index across productive rearrangements. TCRdb provides this immuneACCESS table in a form limited to in-frame rearrangements. Some clones are lacking; in checked studies, under half of them reflect an unresolved V gene, and why the rest are absent is not known. Clone size and the V and J calls come from that table; the DNA yielded D and trimming. For this sample the table gives roughly 200,000 clones, of which approximately 89% were detected only once. The top ten constitute about 4% of the sample.

This record belongs to a study of blood T cell repertoires in COVID-19 (dated by TCRdb to the early 2020s). Turning to the overall study: Collaborator samples came from the United States, Italy and Spain and covered acute and convalescent phases of COVID-19. Samples were obtained from the ongoing ImmuneRACE study (first 160 participants) and from 1,254 subjects provided by 6 global collaborators. The material from the prospective study consisted of cDNA or gDNA derived from T cells, B-cell-depleted T cells, or PBMCs. Where available, HLA class I and class II types were taken from metadata supplied by the sample provider and were not determined by assay-based typing. The repertoires were made available in a free public database intended to serve as a resource for research on the immune response to SARS-CoV-2. Subjects who had been exposed to COVID-19, were actively infected with it, or had recovered from it provided the deeply sampled blood TCRbeta repertoires that made up the dataset. A de-identified subject ID, COVID-19 status, age in years and sex were almost always included in the sample metadata.

CDR3 length: 13 amino acids, cysteine to phenylalanine. CDR3 DNA only is kept here, 39 bases in frame from base 1. The CDR1 and CDR2 encoded by the germline V gene are SGHAT and FQNNGV. V lost 5 bases and J lost 1 base; the stretch between them is 8 bases long. Each collaborating institution followed its own protocols to collect whole blood in K2EDTA tubes. For TCRbeta analysis, collaborator samples were shipped as frozen whole blood, as isolated PBMCs, or as DNA extracted from either sample type. What the research found in general, with its limitations: The quantity of clinical and demographic metadata differed by source and by participant and was supplied without curation.

Sample: peripheral blood. This TCR was sampled from a woman in her twenties or thirties with acute or convalescent COVID-19. The chain employs TRBV11-2 and TRBJ1-1; TRBD1 is possibly the D segment (6 matching bases). The DNA sequence is TGTGCCAGCAGCACACAGGGGAACACTGAAGCTTTCTTT. Its amino acids are CASSTQGNTEAFF.